This passage covers 27 T cell receptor beta chains from one sample sequenced in a study of blood T cells in healthy people across ages. Combining a sample-barcoded 5' primer with a J-beta primer mix, a second PCR ran for about 6 to 11 cycles. TCRdb itself ran the 5' RACE reads through MiXCR, one entry per CDR3 protein. The sample lists hundreds of thousands of distinct CDR3 sequences; approximately 21% were seen once. Sequencing was done on a sample of blood. The receptors stem from a man in his sixties or seventies in good health.

This clonotype came up a few times. V gene TRBV2 combines with J gene TRBJ1-2; TRBD1 aligns across 9 bases. Losses at the gene ends were 7 bases for V and 5 bases for J; bases not matched to a gene: 11. CDR1 is SNHLY, CDR2 FYNNEI, per germline. This CDR3 spans 15 amino acids. The chain's CDR3 is CASTPDRGFRYGYTF. The CDR3 nucleotides are TGTGCCAGCACCCCGGACAGGGGTTTTCGGTATGGCTACACCTTC.

There are a few counts of this clonotype. The J gene is TRBJ2-6, the V gene TRBV4-1; no clear D gene. The CDR3 has 16 residues. Deletions cut 4 bases from V and 4 bases from J, with 14 bases between. Per germline, CDR1 MGHRA and CDR2 YSYEKL. As DNA, the CDR3 is TGCGCCAGCAGCCCGGCAAGCCAACTCGGGGCCAACGTCCTGACTTTC. Translation: CASSPASQLGANVLTF.

This clonotype was detected ten times or more. The V and J genes are TRBV28 and TRBJ2-2; possibly TRBD1 for D (6 bases). V dropped 4 bases and J dropped 1 base, with 7 bases sitting between them. Germline CDR1 and CDR2: MDHEN and SYDVKM. The CDR3 sequence is 14 residues long. The CDR3 DNA reads as TGTGCCAGCAGTTCCAGGGGGAACACCGGGGAGCTGTTTTTT. It specifies CASSSRGNTGELFF. The full variable domain, rest sourced from reference TRBV28 and TRBJ2-2, is DVKVTQSSRYLVKRTGEKVFLECVQDMDHENMFWYRQDPGLGLRLIYFSYDVKMKEKGDIPEGYSVSREKKERFSLILESASTNQTSMYLCASSSRGNTGELFFGEGSRLTVL.

This clonotype was seen only once. CDR3 region: CSAPTSGRADTQYF. CDR3 coding DNA: TGCAGTGCTCCCACTAGCGGGAGGGCGGATACGCAGTATTTT. The chain couples TRBV20-1 to TRBJ2-3; 13 nucleotides align to TRBD2. Trimming removed 5 bases from V and 6 bases from J; junction bases left unmatched: 5. Germline V gene lookup returns CDR1 DFQATT and CDR2 SNEGSKA (reference sequence). This CDR3 comprises 14 residues.

This sequence joins TRBV20-1 and TRBJ2-7; D gene unclear. The CDR3 is 13 amino acids. Germline lookup yields CDR1 DFQATT and CDR2 SNEGSKA (reference sequence). Between the trimmed V and J ends, which lost 1 base and 2 bases, there was a span of 9 bases. Here the CDR3 DNA reads TGCAGTGCTAGAGGTCTGGGGACCTACGAGCAGTACTTC. It translates to CSARGLGTYEQYF.

The chain recombines TRBV20-1 with TRBJ2-1, with D perhaps matching TRBD2 (5 bases). The germline V and J ends were trimmed by 3 bases and 9 bases, with 18 bases remaining between them. CDR3 length: 14 amino acids. The germline V gene has CDR1 DFQATT and CDR2 SNEGSKA (reference sequence). The CDR3 is CSARLKASLGEQFF. The CDR3 coding sequence is TGCAGTGCTAGGTTAAAGGCTAGCCTTGGTGAGCAGTTCTTC.

The chain carries TRBV5-5 and TRBJ2-5; 7 positions match TRBD2. Judging by the DNA end, TRBJ2-1 fits better; the J call may be wrong. The CDR3 is 16 amino acids. CDR1 SGHKS and CDR2 YYEKEE come from the germline V gene (reference sequence). CDR3 in amino acids: CASSPFLAATYNEQFF. The CDR3 nucleotides read TGTGCCAGCAGCCCCTTCCTAGCGGCCACCTACAATGAGCAGTTCTTC.

This clonotype was picked up many times. The CDR3 DNA follows: TGCGCCAGCAGCGGGACAGGGCCGAACACCGGGGAGCTGTTTTTT. Residues: CASSGTGPNTGELFF. This chain uses TRBV5-1 with TRBJ2-2; TRBD1 matches at 9 bases. The length of the CDR3 is 15 residues. Germline V lookup: CDR1 SGHRS, CDR2 YFSETQ. The ends lost 4 bases at V and 0 bases at J; junction bases unmatched: 1.

The chain uses TRBV6-5 and TRBJ2-1; possible D gene TRBD1, 5 bases. CDR1 is MNHEY and CDR2 is SVGAGI in the germline V gene. This CDR3 spans 15 amino acids. V was shortened by 9 bases and J by 2 bases, with 17 bases between the two germline ends. The CDR3 reads CASTLGAGTYNEQFF. CDR3 DNA sequence: TGTGCCAGTACCCTTGGGGCAGGGACCTACAATGAGCAGTTCTTC.

The chain carries TRBV30 and TRBJ2-7; D perhaps matches TRBD1 (6 bases). This CDR3 has 12 amino acids. Trimming removed 0 bases from V and 4 bases from J, with 7 bases in between. Germline V gene sequence: CDR1 GTSNPN, CDR2 SVGIG (reference sequence). This CDR3 is CAWSVGQYEQYF. The DNA for the CDR3 is TGTGCCTGGAGTGTAGGACAGTACGAGCAGTACTTC.

This chain uses TRBV20-1 with TRBJ2-1; D perhaps matches TRBD2 (6 bases). Germline V gene data show CDR1 as DFQATT and CDR2 as SNEGSKA (reference sequence). The CDR3 runs to 15 residues. Trimming removed 6 bases from V and 0 bases from J, with 15 bases in between. This CDR3 reads CSADLGSSSYNEQFF. The CDR3 DNA is TGCAGTGCCGATCTCGGGAGCAGCTCCTACAATGAGCAGTTCTTC.

V usage is TRBV14 and J usage is TRBJ2-1; 10 bases align to TRBD2. This CDR3 is built from 15 residues. CDR1 SGHDN and CDR2 FVKESK come from the germline V gene. The ends lost 10 bases at V and 7 bases at J; junction bases unmatched: 13. CDR3 nucleotides: TGTGCCACCAGTGACCCTAGCGGGAGCGGGAATGAGCAGTTCTTC. The encoded protein is CATSDPSGSGNEQFF.

Notes on this clonotype: At one end, the junction sequence differs from germline, possibly due to a read error. The chain uses TRBV9 and TRBJ2-2, with TRBD2 identical over 7 bases. The CDR3 runs 17 residues. Germline CDR1 is SGDLS and CDR2 is YYNGEE. The CDR3 coding sequence is TGTGCCAGCAGCGTAATGGGACTTAGCGGGCAAACCGGGGAGCTATTTTTT. Amino acid sequence: CASSVMGLSGQTGELFF.

The V call is TRBV6-2 or TRBV6-3, the J call TRBJ2-1; maybe TRBD1 (5 bases). With the DNA end fitting TRBJ2-7 better, the J assignment may be wrong. CDR3 size: 14 residues. CDR1 and CDR2 from the germline V gene are MNHEY and SVGEGT. The CDR3 region is CASSIRQPSYEQYF. DNA for the CDR3: TGTGCCAGCAGTATCCGACAGCCCTCCTACGAGCAGTACTTC.

This clonotype occurred many times. The chain links TRBV28 to TRBJ2-7; 7 bases are shared with TRBD1. CDR1 is MDHEN and CDR2 is SYDVKM in the germline V gene. V shed 8 bases, J shed 3 bases, and the junction held 7 bases outside the gene matches. This CDR3 is built from 13 residues. CDR3 sequence reads: CASSTGLDYEQYF. CDR3 DNA sequence: TGTGCCAGCTCGACAGGGTTGGACTACGAGCAGTACTTC.

This clonotype was seen more than once but under ten times. The rearrangement links TRBV5-1 to TRBJ1-3; the D gene is possibly TRBD1 (5 bases). The CDR3 totals 15 residues. V was cut by 4 bases and J by 2 bases, with 13 bases left in between. Germline V CDR1 and CDR2: SGHRS, YFSETQ. The CDR3 coding sequence is TGCGCCAGCAGCCCTACGGCAGGGACTGGAAACACCATATATTTT. Protein product: CASSPTAGTGNTIYF.

This chain links TRBV20-1 with TRBJ1-4; no firm D call. V gave up 0 bases and J gave up 12 bases, with 17 bases separating them. CDR1 DFQATT and CDR2 SNEGSKA come from the germline V gene (reference sequence). The CDR3 sequence is 14 residues long. Here the CDR3 reads CSARDSRGPSELFF. The CDR3 region has the DNA TGCAGTGCTAGAGACTCACGGGGTCCCTCGGAACTGTTTTTT.

This clonotype was seen at least ten times. The chain uses TRBV18 and TRBJ2-5; D ambiguous. V was trimmed by 3 bases and J by 0 bases, leaving 2 bases between them. CDR3 length: 12 amino acids. Germline CDR1 reads KGHSH; CDR2 reads LQKENI. CDR3 sequence: CASSPHQETQYF. The CDR3 DNA reads as TGTGCCAGCTCACCTCACCAAGAGACCCAGTACTTC.

CDR3 loop: CSARFDQETQYF. The DNA of the CDR3 is TGCAGTGCTAGGTTTGACCAAGAGACCCAGTACTTC. This rearrangement joins TRBV20-1 to TRBJ2-5; D ambiguous. Germline CDR1 DFQATT, CDR2 SNEGSKA (reference sequence). The CDR3 is 12 amino acids. Trimming pared 3 bases from V and 0 bases from J, leaving 5 bases between.

This chain links TRBV7-2 with TRBJ2-5, with TRBD2 identical over 13 bases. The end of the DNA aligns better with TRBJ2-1, so the J call may be wrong. The CDR3 totals 17 residues. The V gene's germline CDR1 is SGHTA and CDR2 FQGNSA. This CDR3 is CASSDGTSGITTNEQFF. In DNA form, the CDR3 reads TGTGCCAGCAGCGACGGGACTAGCGGGATTACCACCAATGAGCAGTTCTTC.

V gene TRBV3-1 combines with J gene TRBJ2-1; D is possibly TRBD1 (5 bases). CDR1 LGHDT and CDR2 YNNKEL come from the germline V gene (reference sequence). The V and J ends lost 3 bases and 6 bases respectively, with 15 bases between them. The CDR3 runs to 15 residues. CDR3 in DNA: TGTGCCAGCAGCCAGGGGCCGTTCCTGGGCAATGAGCAGTTCTTC. It specifies CASSQGPFLGNEQFF.

The V and J genes are TRBV6-5 and TRBJ2-3; 9 bases are shared with TRBD2. V was pared by 0 bases and J by 4 bases, with 2 bases of the junction left unmatched. In germline, CDR1 is MNHEY, CDR2 SVGAGI. The CDR3 has 15 residues. The CDR3 sequence: CASSYSRGGSDTQYF. The CDR3 DNA follows: TGTGCCAGCAGTTACTCGCGGGGGGGGTCAGATACGCAGTATTTT.

The rearrangement links TRBV6-2 or TRBV6-3 to TRBJ2-7; 9 nucleotides line up with TRBD1. In germline, CDR1 is MNHEY, CDR2 SVGEGT. This CDR3 has 15 amino acids. Germline trimming cut 5 bases from V and 5 bases from J; bases unmatched to any gene: 10. The CDR3 is CASSPLDRGGNEQYF. CDR3 coding DNA: TGTGCCAGCAGTCCCCTGGACAGGGGAGGTAACGAGCAGTACTTC.

The table lists this clonotype with many counts. The V call is TRBV20-1, the J call TRBJ2-5, with D maybe TRBD1 (6 bases). The CDR3 length is 12 residues. With 5 bases removed from V and 5 bases from J, the gap between germline ends came to 12 bases. CDR1 and CDR2 (germline): DFQATT, SNEGSKA (reference sequence). The CDR3 here is CSAGGWEETQYF. CDR3 DNA: TGCAGTGCTGGGGGCTGGGAGGAGACCCAGTACTTC.

This clonotype was seen a handful of times. The genes are TRBV6-1 and TRBJ2-2, with 10 bases that match TRBD2. CDR3 length: 15 residues. V lost 0 bases and J lost 7; bases outside the gene matches: 2. CDR1 and CDR2 from the germline V gene are MNHNS and SASEGT. CDR3 DNA: TGTGCCAGCAGTGAAGCTAGCGGGGGGAACGGGGAGCTGTTTTTT. As protein: CASSEASGGNGELFF.

This clonotype appeared a few times. This chain links TRBV12-3 or TRBV12-4 with TRBJ2-5; D might be TRBD1 or TRBD2, each matching 5 bases. This CDR3 region has 13 residues. V was pared by 3 bases and J by 5 bases, with 10 bases between. The CDR3 nucleotides read TGTGCCAGCAGTTTCGTGGGGGTCGAGACCCAGTACTTC. As protein: CASSFVGVETQYF.

This clonotype has ten or more counts. The rearrangement joins TRBV28 to TRBJ2-5, with 11 positions matching TRBD1. The junction had 8 bases not matched to a gene; V was cut back by 5 bases and J by 3 bases. CDR1 and CDR2 from the germline V gene are MDHEN and SYDVKM. This CDR3 has 16 amino acids. Here the CDR3 DNA reads TGTGCCAGCAGTATACCGGGACAGGGGGACGAAGAGACCCAGTACTTC. Protein sequence: CASSIPGQGDEETQYF. The variable domain in full, completed from reference TRBV28 and TRBJ2-5, reads DVKVTQSSRYLVKRTGEKVFLECVQDMDHENMFWYRQDPGLGLRLIYFSYDVKMKEKGDIPEGYSVSREKKERFSLILESASTNQTSMYLCASSIPGQGDEETQYFGPGTRLLVL.